The next 7 T cell receptor beta chains were all read from a single sample in a study of CD8+CD57+ T cells in acquired aplastic anemia (dated by TCRdb to the late 2010s). The instrument given in TCRdb is Illumina HiSeq 2000. Genomic DNA served as template for TCR beta VDJ combination and CDR3 sequence profiling. Starting from the raw public reads, TCRdb applied fastp trimming at Q25, assembled clones with MiXCR and retained in-frame beta chains. Each CDR3 protein appears once, grouped with its most common genes and DNA. Here the sample has more than 150,000 distinct CDR3 sequences; around 50% occur a single time. The ten largest clones take up 10% to 15% of the sample. Patients chosen for sequencing had shown expansion of CD8+CD57+ cells by flow cytometry. The source material was sorted CD4+, CD8+, or CD8+CD57+ T cells (not recorded which) from PBMCs. The receptors were sampled from a human donor with aplastic anemia.

The chain couples TRBV30 to TRBJ1-3, with 7 bases fitting TRBD1. The germline gives CDR1 GTSNPN, CDR2 SVGIG (reference sequence). J lost 2 bases, V lost 3 bases, and 13 bases had no gene match. The CDR3 loop spans 17 amino acids. The CDR3 DNA is TGTGCCTGGAGCCACCGGGACAGTTATACCGCTGGAAACACCATATATTTT. Protein product: CAWSHRDSYTAGNTIYF.

The chain has TRBV4-2 and TRBJ2-5; possibly TRBD2 for D (5 bases). This CDR3 comprises 18 residues. The V end was cut by 4 bases, the J end by 2 bases, with 23 bases between. CDR1 LGHNA and CDR2 YNFKEQ come from the germline V gene. The CDR3 DNA reads TGTGCCAGCAGCCCCGGCTTATCGAACGGGAACATACAAGAGACCCAGTACTTC. Translated, it gives CASSPGLSNGNIQETQYF.

The table lists this clonotype with many counts. CDR3 residues: CASSPPGGADTQYF. Here the CDR3 DNA reads TGTGCCAGCAGCCCGCCCGGGGGGGCAGATACGCAGTATTTT. The chain combines TRBV7-9 with TRBJ2-3, with 8 positions matching TRBD2. The CDR3 sequence is 14 residues long. Germline assignment: CDR1 SEHNR and CDR2 FQNEAQ (reference sequence). With 5 bases clipped from V and 4 bases from J, the junction kept 5 bases outside the gene matches.

V usage is TRBV24-1 and J usage is TRBJ2-7; D is perhaps TRBD1 (5 bases). The CDR3 is 14 amino acids. Germline CDR1 reads KGHDR; CDR2 reads SFDVKD. Between the trimmed V and J ends, which lost 4 bases and 7 bases, there was a span of 16 bases. The CDR3 coding sequence is TGTGCCACCAGTGAGCGGAAGGGGATAGATGAGCAGTACTTC. Translating it yields CATSERKGIDEQYF.

With regard to this clonotype: Because the CDR3 is missing its conserved closing phenylalanine or tryptophan, this is likely a read error. The genes are TRBV5-3 and TRBJ2-1; the D gene is possibly TRBD2 (5 bases). TRBV5-3 is sorted into the ORF group, with uncertain function. The V end lost 8 bases, the J end lost 4 bases, and 16 bases lay between the germline ends. This CDR3 comprises 14 residues. The CDR3 nucleotides are TGTGCCAGTTCACAAGCGGAGCTATACAATGAGCAGTTCTGC. It translates to CASSQAELYNEQFC.

The chain has TRBV7-9 and TRBJ2-5; D may be TRBD2 (6 bases). Looked up from germline, CDR1 is SEHNR and CDR2 is FQNEAQ (reference sequence). CDR3 length: 11 amino acids. V was pared by 9 bases and J by 7 bases, with 12 bases between. The CDR3 DNA sequence: TGTGCCAGGGGACTCAATGGGACCCAGTACTTC. Translating gives CARGLNGTQYF.

This clonotype was found many times. The V call is TRBV7-9, the J call TRBJ1-2, with D maybe TRBD1 (6 bases). The CDR3 is 12 amino acids. Germline assignment: CDR1 SEHNR and CDR2 FQNEAQ (reference sequence). V gave up 5 bases and J gave up 7 bases, with 11 bases separating them. The CDR3 bases are TGTGCCAGCAGCATGGACAGCAGTGGCTACACCTTC. Its translation: CASSMDSSGYTF.